This T cell receptor (beta chain) was captured in a study of blood T cells in healthy people across ages. This clonotype was counted a single time. Antigen unknown. Its ends do not fully match the called genes, so a read error is possible. A second PCR, run for about 7 to 11 cycles, used a sample-barcoded 5' primer plus a J-beta primer mix. TCRdb re-analysed the 5' RACE reads in MiXCR, keeping a single row per CDR3 protein. The sample shows about 730,000 distinct CDR3 sequences, 35% to 45% of them seen only once. This CDR3 is 15 amino acids long. Per germline, CDR1 GTSNPN and CDR2 SVGIG (reference sequence). Findings and caveats of the study: More naive CD4+ cells and higher diversity were found in long-lived than in aged donors.

This chain joins TRBV30 and TRBJ2-3, with D hard to call. Sample: blood. The TCR sequence derives from a woman aged 60-70 years in good health. This CDR3 reads CAWGVGYTSTDTQYF. The CDR3 nucleotides are TGTGCCTGGGGTGTAGGGTACACAAGCACAGATACGCAGTATTTT.